This entry concerns a single T cell receptor (beta chain). This CDR3 is 14 amino acids long. Looked up from germline, CDR1 is MNHGY and CDR2 is SVAAGI. Trimming shortened V by 0 bases and J by 7 bases, and 10 bases separated the two germline ends. Original analysis: Amplification of reference gene primers provided the estimated nucleated cell counts. The data were produced by immunoSEQ multiplex PCR, yet TCRdb's version contains in-frame clones alone and is incomplete. V and J calls and clone size are copied from that table; D and trimming were computed from the DNA. The table lists about 210,000 clones, 81% of them singletons. These data originate in a study of blood T cell repertoires in COVID-19. As for the study in general: Sources were T cells, B-cell-depleted T cells, or PBMCs; the material itself was cDNA or gDNA.

All enrollees were roughly 18 to 95 years old and from roughly 26 US areas. Clinical history reported by participants formed the basis on which cohorts were assigned. The chain uses TRBV6-9 and TRBJ1-3, with a possible D match to TRBD1 (5 bases). The sequence was obtained from a man in his forties who had recovered from COVID-19. Source material: PBMCs or T cells enriched from blood (not recorded which). This CDR3 is CASSYSSRGNTIYF. CDR3 sequence (DNA): TGTGCCAGCAGTTATTCATCTCGGGGGAACACCATATATTTT.